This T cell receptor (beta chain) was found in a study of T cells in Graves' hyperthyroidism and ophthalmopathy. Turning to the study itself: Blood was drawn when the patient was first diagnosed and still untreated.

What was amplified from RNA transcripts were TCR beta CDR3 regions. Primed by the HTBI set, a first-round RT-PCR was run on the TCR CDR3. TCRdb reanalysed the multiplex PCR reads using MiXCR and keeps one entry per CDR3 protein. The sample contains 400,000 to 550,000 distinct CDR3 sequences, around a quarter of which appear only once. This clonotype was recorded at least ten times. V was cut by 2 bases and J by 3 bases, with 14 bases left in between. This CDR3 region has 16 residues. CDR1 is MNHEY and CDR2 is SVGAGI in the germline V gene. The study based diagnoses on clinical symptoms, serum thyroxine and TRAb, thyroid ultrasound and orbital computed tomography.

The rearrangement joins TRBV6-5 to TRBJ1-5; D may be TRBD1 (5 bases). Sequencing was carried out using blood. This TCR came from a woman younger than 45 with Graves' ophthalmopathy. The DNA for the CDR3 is TGTGCCAGCAGTTACGCTGCAGGGCGTGCCAATCAGCCCCAGCATTTT. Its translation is CASSYAAGRANQPQHF.